This TCR beta chain emerged from a study of metastatic and nonmetastatic thyroid tumors (dated by TCRdb to about 2020). Regarding the complete study: The researchers compared repertoires between peripheral blood samples and tumor or nodule tissue samples from patients with malignant or benign thyroid disease.

Before undergoing thyroid surgery, none of the patients had been given any kind of treatment. Using T-cell receptor beta sequencing, the study looked back at clinical samples from patients collected from the early 2010s to the late 2010s. Library preparation used PCR. Sequencing instrument: Illumina HiSeq 4000. High-throughput sequencing was used to profile the TCR beta-chain CDR3 region of each patient. As for the authors' bioinformatics: The researchers built a classifier to tell apart papillary thyroid cancer patients with distant metastasis, based on CDR3 differences among clinicopathological groups. The Shannon index was used to assess repertoire diversity, and the Morisita-Horn index was used to assess tumor-blood repertoire similarity. TCRdb ran its own pipeline on the public reads, namely fastp trimming at Q25 and MiXCR clone calling, and kept in-frame beta chains. In this record, the V and J calls reflect TCRdb's handling and not the investigators' own analysis. The sample profile shows about 35,000 clones; around a third of them were found once. More than 15% of the sample comes from the top ten.

Trimming removed 0 bases from V and 0 bases from J, leaving 7 bases between the germline ends. The CDR3 holds 16 amino acids from the cysteine to the phenylalanine. The DNA shown is the 48-base CDR3, in frame from base 1. As encoded in the germline V gene, CDR1 is SGHRS while CDR2 is YFSETQ. The research as a whole found: In both blood and tumor samples, malignant tumors were reported to have significantly higher TCR beta diversity than benign nodules.

A note on this clone: Its specific antigen is unknown. Nothing much larger sits one base from this clone, and base qualities are not available.

Material for sequencing was tumor tissue. This clonotype was obtained from a female donor with papillary thyroid cancer or a benign thyroid nodule (not recorded which). Some clones in this sample may be carry-over from other donors' samples. This chain is built from TRBV5-1 and TRBJ2-6; the D gene is perhaps TRBD1, on 5 matching bases. The CDR3 loop reads CASSLGQISGANVLTF. The bases are TGCGCCAGCAGCTTGGGACAGATCTCTGGGGCCAACGTCCTGACTTTC.